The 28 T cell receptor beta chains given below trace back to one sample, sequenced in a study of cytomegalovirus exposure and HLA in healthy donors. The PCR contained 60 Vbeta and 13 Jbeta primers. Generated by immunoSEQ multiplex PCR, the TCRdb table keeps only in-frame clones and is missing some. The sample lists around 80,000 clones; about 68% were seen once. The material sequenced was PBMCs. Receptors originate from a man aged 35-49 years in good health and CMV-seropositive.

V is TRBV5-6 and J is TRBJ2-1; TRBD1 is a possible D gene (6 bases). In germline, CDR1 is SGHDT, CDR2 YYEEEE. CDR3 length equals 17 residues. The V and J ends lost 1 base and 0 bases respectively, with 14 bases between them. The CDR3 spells CASSLSGAAASYNEQFF. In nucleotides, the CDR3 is TGTGCCAGCAGCTTGTCAGGGGCAGCCGCCTCCTACAATGAGCAGTTCTTC.

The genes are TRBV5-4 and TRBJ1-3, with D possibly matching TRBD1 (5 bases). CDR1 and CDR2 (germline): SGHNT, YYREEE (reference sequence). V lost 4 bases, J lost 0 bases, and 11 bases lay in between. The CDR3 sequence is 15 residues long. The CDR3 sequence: CASSRTGGSGNTIYF. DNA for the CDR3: TGTGCCAGCAGCCGGACGGGGGGCTCTGGAAACACCATATATTTT.

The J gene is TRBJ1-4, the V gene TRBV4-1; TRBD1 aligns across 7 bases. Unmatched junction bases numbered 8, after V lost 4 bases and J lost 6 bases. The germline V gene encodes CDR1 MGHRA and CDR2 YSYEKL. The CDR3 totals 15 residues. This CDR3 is CASSLNAGGDEKLFF. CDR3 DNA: TGCGCCAGCAGCCTAAACGCAGGGGGAGATGAAAAACTGTTTTTT.

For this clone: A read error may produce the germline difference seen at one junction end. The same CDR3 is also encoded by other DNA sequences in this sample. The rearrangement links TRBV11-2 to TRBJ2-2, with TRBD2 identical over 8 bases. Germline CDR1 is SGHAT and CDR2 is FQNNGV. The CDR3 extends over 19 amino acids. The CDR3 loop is CASSPRFQTSEGGTGELFF. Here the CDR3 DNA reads TGTGCCAGCAGCCCCCGGTTTCAGACTAGCGAGGGGGGCACCGGGGAGCTATTTTTT.

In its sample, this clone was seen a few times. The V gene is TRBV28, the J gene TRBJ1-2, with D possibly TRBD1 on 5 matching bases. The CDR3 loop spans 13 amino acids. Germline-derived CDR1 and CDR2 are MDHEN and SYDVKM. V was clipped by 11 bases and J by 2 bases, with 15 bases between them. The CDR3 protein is CAGATTLNYGYTF. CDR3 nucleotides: TGTGCCGGGGCCACTACTCTGAACTATGGCTACACCTTC.

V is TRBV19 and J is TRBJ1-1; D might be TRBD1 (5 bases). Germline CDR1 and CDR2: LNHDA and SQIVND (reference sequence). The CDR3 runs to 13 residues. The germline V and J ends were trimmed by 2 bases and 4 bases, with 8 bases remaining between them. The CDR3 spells CASSIKGLTEAFF. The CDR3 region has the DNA TGTGCCAGTAGTATAAAGGGGCTCACTGAAGCTTTCTTT.

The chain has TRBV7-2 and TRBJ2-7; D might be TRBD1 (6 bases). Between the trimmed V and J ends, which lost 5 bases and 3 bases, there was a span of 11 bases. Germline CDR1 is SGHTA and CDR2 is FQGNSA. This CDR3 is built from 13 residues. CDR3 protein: CASSPRDNYEQYF. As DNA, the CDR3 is TGTGCCAGCAGCCCCCGGGACAACTACGAGCAGTACTTC.

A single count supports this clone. The CDR3, as DNA: TGTGCCAGCAGCTTCACAGGGAACACCGGGGAGCTGTTTTTT. This sequence encodes CASSFTGNTGELFF. The chain recombines TRBV5-4 with TRBJ2-2; a possible D gene is TRBD1 (5 bases). Germline V gene data show CDR1 as SGHNT and CDR2 as YYREEE (reference sequence). This CDR3 has 14 amino acids. V was cut by 2 bases and J by 1 base, with 6 bases left in between.

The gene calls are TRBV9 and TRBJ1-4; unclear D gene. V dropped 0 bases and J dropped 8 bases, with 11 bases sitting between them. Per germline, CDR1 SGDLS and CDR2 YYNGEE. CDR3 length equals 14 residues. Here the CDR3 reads CASSVGGDEEKLFF. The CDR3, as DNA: TGTGCCAGCAGCGTAGGCGGGGATGAGGAAAAACTGTTTTTT.

Here the CDR3 DNA reads TGTGCCAGCAGCTTAGGTTTTAGCCGGGATGGCGAGCAGTACTTC. Its protein is CASSLGFSRDGEQYF. This sequence joins TRBV11-2 and TRBJ2-7; D may be TRBD2 (5 bases). In germline, CDR1 is SGHAT, CDR2 FQNNGV. Between the trimmed V and J ends, which lost 1 base and 6 bases, there was a span of 16 bases. This CDR3 comprises 15 residues. The full variable domain, completed using reference TRBV11-2 and TRBJ2-7, is EAGVAQSPRYKIIEKRQSVAFWCNPISGHATLYWYQQILGQGPKLLIQFQNNGVVDDSQLPKDRFSAERLKGVDSTLKIQPAKLEDSAVYLCASSLGFSRDGEQYFGPGTRLTVT.

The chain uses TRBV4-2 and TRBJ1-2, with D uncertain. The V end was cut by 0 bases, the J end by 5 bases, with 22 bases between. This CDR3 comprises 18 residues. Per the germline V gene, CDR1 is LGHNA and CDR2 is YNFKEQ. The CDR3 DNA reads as TGTGCCAGCAGCCAAGATGCGAGCGGGGTGCAGGTAGGGTATGGCTACACCTTC. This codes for CASSQDASGVQVGYGYTF.

CDR3 amino acids: CASSLDRDRLNEQFF. The CDR3, as DNA: TGTGCCAGCAGTTTAGATCGGGACAGGCTAAATGAGCAGTTCTTC. J is TRBJ2-1 and V is TRBV27, with 8 nucleotides matching TRBD1. The trim removed 2 bases at V and 7 bases at J, leaving 7 bases unmatched. This CDR3 has 15 amino acids. Per the germline V gene, CDR1 is MNHEY and CDR2 is SMNVEV (reference sequence).

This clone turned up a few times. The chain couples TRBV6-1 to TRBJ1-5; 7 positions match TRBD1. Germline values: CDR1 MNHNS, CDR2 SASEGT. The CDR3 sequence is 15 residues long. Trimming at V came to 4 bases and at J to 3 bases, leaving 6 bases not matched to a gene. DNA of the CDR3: TGTGCCAGCAGTGTGGAGGGACAGAACAATCAGCCCCAGCATTTT. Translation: CASSVEGQNNQPQHF.

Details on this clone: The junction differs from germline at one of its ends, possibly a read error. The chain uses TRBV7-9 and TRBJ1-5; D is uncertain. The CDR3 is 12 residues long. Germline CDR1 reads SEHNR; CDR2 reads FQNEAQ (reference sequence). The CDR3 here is CSSSLESTAQHF. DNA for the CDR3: TGTTCCAGCAGCTTAGAAAGCACCGCCCAGCATTTT. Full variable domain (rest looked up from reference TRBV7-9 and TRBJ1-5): DTGVSQNPRHKITKRGQNVTFRCDPISEHNRLYWYRQTLGQGPEFLTYFQNEAQLEKSRLLSDRFSAERPKGSFSTLEIQRTEQGDSAMYLCSSSLESTAQHFGDGTRLSIL.

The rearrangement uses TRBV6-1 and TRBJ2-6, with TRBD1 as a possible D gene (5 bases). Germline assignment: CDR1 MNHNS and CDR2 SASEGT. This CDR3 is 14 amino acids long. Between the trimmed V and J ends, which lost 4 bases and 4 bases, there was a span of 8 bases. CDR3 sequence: CASSGGAGANVLTF. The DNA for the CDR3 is TGTGCCAGCAGTGGTGGGGCCGGGGCCAACGTCCTGACTTTC.

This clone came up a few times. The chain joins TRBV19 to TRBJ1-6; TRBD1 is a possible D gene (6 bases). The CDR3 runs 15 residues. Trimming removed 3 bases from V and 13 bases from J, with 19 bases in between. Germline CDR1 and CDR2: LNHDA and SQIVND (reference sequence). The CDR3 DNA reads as TGTGCCAGTAGTATTACCGGGACAAAACTAGGGCCCCTCCACTTT. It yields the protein CASSITGTKLGPLHF.

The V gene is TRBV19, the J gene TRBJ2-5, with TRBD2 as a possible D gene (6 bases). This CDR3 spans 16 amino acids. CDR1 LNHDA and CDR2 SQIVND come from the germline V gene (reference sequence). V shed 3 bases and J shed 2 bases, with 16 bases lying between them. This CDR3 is CASSMSSASGQETQYF. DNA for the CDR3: TGTGCCAGTAGTATGTCTAGCGCCTCAGGGCAAGAGACCCAGTACTTC.

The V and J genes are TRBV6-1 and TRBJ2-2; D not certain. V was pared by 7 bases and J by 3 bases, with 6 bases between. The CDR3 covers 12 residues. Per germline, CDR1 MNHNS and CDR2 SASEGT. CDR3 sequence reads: CASKYYTGELFF. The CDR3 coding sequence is TGTGCCAGCAAATATTACACCGGGGAGCTGTTTTTT.

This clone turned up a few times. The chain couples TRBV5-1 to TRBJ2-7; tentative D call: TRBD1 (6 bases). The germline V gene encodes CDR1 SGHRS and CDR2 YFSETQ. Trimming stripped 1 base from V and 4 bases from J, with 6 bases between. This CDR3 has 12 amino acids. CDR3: CASSLRGYEQYF. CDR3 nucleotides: TGCGCCAGCAGCTTGAGGGGGTACGAGCAGTACTTC.

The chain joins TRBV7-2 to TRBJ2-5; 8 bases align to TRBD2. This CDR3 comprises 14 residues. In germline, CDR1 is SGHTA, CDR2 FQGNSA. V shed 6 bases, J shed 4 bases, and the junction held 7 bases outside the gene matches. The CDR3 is CASSQFLAGETQYF. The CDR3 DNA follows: TGTGCCAGCAGTCAATTCCTAGCGGGAGAGACCCAGTACTTC.

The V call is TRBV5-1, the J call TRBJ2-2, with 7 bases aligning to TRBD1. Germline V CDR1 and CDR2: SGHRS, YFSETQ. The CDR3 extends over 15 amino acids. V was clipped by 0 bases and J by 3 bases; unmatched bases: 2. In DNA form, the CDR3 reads TGCGCCAGCAGCTTGGGTACAGGGGACACCGGGGAGCTGTTTTTT. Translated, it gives CASSLGTGDTGELFF.

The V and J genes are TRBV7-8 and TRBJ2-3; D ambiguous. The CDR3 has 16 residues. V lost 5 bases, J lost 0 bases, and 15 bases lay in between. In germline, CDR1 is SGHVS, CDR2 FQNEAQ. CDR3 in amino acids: CASSELMAPSTDTQYF. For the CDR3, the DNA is TGTGCCAGCAGCGAATTGATGGCCCCGAGCACAGATACGCAGTATTTT.

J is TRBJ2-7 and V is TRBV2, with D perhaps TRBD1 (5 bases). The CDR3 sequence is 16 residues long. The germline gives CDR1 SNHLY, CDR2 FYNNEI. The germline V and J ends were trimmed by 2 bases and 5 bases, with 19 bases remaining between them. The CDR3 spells CASSERGWGNVHEQYF. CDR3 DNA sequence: TGTGCCAGCAGTGAAAGGGGTTGGGGTAATGTCCACGAGCAGTACTTC.

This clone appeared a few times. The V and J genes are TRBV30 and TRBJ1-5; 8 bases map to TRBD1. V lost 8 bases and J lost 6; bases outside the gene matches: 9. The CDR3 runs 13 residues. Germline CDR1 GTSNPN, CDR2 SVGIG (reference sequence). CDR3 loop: CASGQGAGQPQHF. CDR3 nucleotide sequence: TGTGCCAGTGGACAGGGCGCAGGTCAGCCCCAGCATTTT. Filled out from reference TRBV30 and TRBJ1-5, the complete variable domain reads SQTIHQWPATLVQPVGSPLSLECTVEGTSNPNLYWYRQAAGRGLQLLFYSVGIGQISSEVPQNLSASRPQDRQFILSSKKLLLSDSGFYLCASGQGAGQPQHFGDGTRLSIL.

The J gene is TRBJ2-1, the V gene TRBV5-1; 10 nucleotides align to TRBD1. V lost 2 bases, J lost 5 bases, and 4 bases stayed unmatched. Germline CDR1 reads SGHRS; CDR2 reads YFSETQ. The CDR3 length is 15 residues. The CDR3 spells CASSFDRGPNNEQFF. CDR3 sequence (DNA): TGCGCCAGCAGCTTTGACAGGGGGCCGAACAATGAGCAGTTCTTC.

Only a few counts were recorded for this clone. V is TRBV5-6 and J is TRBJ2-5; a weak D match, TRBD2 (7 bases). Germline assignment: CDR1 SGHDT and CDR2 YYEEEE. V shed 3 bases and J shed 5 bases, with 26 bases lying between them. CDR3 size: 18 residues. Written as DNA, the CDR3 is TGTGCCAGCAGCTGGAGGGGGTCTGGGGGGAGGGCCTGGGAGACCCAGTACTTC. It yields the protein CASSWRGSGGRAWETQYF.

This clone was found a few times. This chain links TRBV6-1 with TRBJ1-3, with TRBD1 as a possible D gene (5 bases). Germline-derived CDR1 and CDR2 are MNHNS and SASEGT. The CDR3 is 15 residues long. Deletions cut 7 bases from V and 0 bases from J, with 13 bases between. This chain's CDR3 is CASKTDSSSGNTIYF. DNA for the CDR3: TGTGCCAGCAAGACAGACTCGAGCTCTGGAAACACCATATATTTT.

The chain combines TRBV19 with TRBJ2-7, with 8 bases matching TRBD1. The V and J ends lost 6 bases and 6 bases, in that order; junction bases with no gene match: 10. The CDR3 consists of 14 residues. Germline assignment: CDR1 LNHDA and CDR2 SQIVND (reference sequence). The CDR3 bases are TGTGCCAGTAGGTTACGGGACAGGAGCCTCGAGCAGTACTTC. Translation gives CASRLRDRSLEQYF.